The 20 T cell receptor beta chains listed next were all sequenced from one sample in a study of Ad26.COV2.S vaccination and SARS-CoV-2 variants. Sequencing was performed with immunoSEQ multiplex PCR; in TCRdb, only in-frame clones are kept and a portion is missing. The sample has about 420,000 clones; over 75% are singletons. Treatment indicated: roughly 19 received Ad26.COV2.S at low or high dose, single or two shots; 5 received placebo; per-sample allocation not given. Sampling was done on day 63 after the first vaccine or placebo injection. The starting material was peripheral blood, obtained in a trial of Ad26.COV2.S vaccine versus placebo. The origin of the receptors is a person aged 18-60 years who received the Ad26.COV2.S COVID-19 vaccine or a placebo.

The chain carries TRBV2 and TRBJ1-1, with 7 bases aligning to TRBD1. The V and J ends lost 1 base and 3 bases, in that order; junction bases with no gene match: 5. The CDR3 contains 15 residues. CDR1 and CDR2 from the germline V gene are SNHLY and FYNNEI. The CDR3 sequence is CASSEGSRGYTEAFF. DNA for the CDR3: TGTGCCAGCAGTGAAGGTAGCAGGGGGTACACTGAAGCTTTCTTT.

The rearrangement uses TRBV3-1 (or the pseudogene TRBV3-2) and TRBJ2-3, with D possibly matching TRBD2 (6 bases). This CDR3 contains 16 residues. Trimming removed 0 bases at V and 5 bases at J, with 15 bases between. CDR1 LGHDT and CDR2 YNNKEL come from the germline V gene (reference sequence). CDR3 nucleotides: TGTGCCAGCAGCCAAGATGAGGACTTGGGGGGAGATACGCAGTATTTT. Translating gives CASSQDEDLGGDTQYF.

V usage is TRBV4-2 and J usage is TRBJ1-5; the D gene is possibly TRBD1 (5 bases). From germline, CDR1 is LGHNA and CDR2 YNFKEQ. CDR3 length equals 16 residues. The V and J ends lost 0 bases and 0 bases respectively, with 9 bases between them. Written as DNA, the CDR3 is TGTGCCAGCAGCCAAGATTGGGGCAGTAGCAATCAGCCCCAGCATTTT. Translated: CASSQDWGSSNQPQHF.

The table lists this clone with a count of one. The J gene is TRBJ2-7, the V gene TRBV30; D ambiguous. Deletions cut 2 bases from V and 3 bases from J, with 5 bases between. Germline V CDR1 and CDR2: GTSNPN, SVGIG (reference sequence). The CDR3 runs to 11 residues. The CDR3 nucleotides are TGTGCCTGGAGTTTGGGCTACGAGCAGTACTTC. Translating gives CAWSLGYEQYF. Based on the CDR3 plus reference TRBV30 and TRBJ2-7, the full variable domain is SQTIHQWPATLVQPVGSPLSLECTVEGTSNPNLYWYRQAAGRGLQLLFYSVGIGQISSEVPQNLSASRPQDRQFILSSKKLLLSDSGFYLCAWSLGYEQYFGPGTRLTVT.

This chain links TRBV5-6 with TRBJ2-7, with no clear D. Trimming left V 4 bases short and J 2 bases short, with 13 bases between. Germline assignment: CDR1 SGHDT and CDR2 YYEEEE. CDR3 length: 14 amino acids. In nucleotides, the CDR3 is TGTGCCAGCAGCAAGGACGGCCGAACCTACGAGCAGTACTTC. Translated: CASSKDGRTYEQYF.

A single count supports this clone. This sequence joins TRBV30 and TRBJ2-7; D is perhaps TRBD2 (7 bases). V dropped 0 bases and J dropped 5 bases, with 11 bases sitting between them. The CDR3 extends over 13 amino acids. Per the germline V gene, CDR1 is GTSNPN and CDR2 is SVGIG (reference sequence). CDR3 in amino acids: CAWSVGGPNEQYF. The CDR3 bases are TGTGCCTGGAGTGTGGGGGGGCCCAACGAGCAGTACTTC.

This clone was observed a single time. The V and J genes are TRBV4-1 and TRBJ1-1; D unclear. Germline lookup yields CDR1 MGHRA and CDR2 YSYEKL. This CDR3 region has 15 residues. V lost 1 base, J lost 4 bases, and 13 bases lay in between. For the CDR3, the DNA is TGCGCCAGCAGCCAAGCCGGCGGGCAAGGCACTGAAGCTTTCTTT. As protein: CASSQAGGQGTEAFF.

This clone was observed many times. The V and J genes are TRBV27 and TRBJ2-2; 13 bases match TRBD2. The CDR3 is 13 residues long. Germline-derived CDR1 and CDR2 are MNHEY and SMNVEV (reference sequence). The J segment lost 11 bases and the V segment lost 7 bases, leaving 4 bases of the junction unmatched. This chain's CDR3 is CASTTSGGIELFF. The DNA for the CDR3 is TGTGCCAGCACGACTAGCGGGGGGATTGAGCTGTTTTTT.

The chain joins TRBV24-1 to TRBJ2-5; D unclear. This CDR3 is built from 12 residues. Germline V gives CDR1 KGHDR, CDR2 SFDVKD. Trimming shortened V by 5 bases and J by 2 bases, and 5 bases separated the two germline ends. The CDR3, as DNA: TGTGCCACCAGTGCTTCACAAGAGACCCAGTACTTC. Translated: CATSASQETQYF.

The V gene is TRBV5-5, the J gene TRBJ2-1; 10 bases align to TRBD2. This CDR3 comprises 13 residues. Germline CDR1 is SGHKS and CDR2 is YYEKEE (reference sequence). After removal of 6 bases from V and 6 bases from J, the junction contained 3 bases not matched to a gene. The CDR3 loop reads CASKLAGRNEQFF. The CDR3 DNA reads as TGTGCCAGCAAACTAGCGGGGCGCAATGAGCAGTTCTTC.

This clone has a single count. This chain connects TRBV5-8 to TRBJ2-6; D is ambiguous. CDR1 is SGHTS, CDR2 YDEGEE, per germline. This CDR3 region has 18 residues. The ends were cut back, 2 bases at V and 0 bases at J, with 15 bases in the middle. CDR3 region: CASSFVVQSYSGANVLTF. The CDR3, as DNA: TGTGCCAGCAGCTTCGTAGTCCAGAGTTACTCTGGGGCCAACGTCCTGACTTTC.

This rearrangement joins TRBV9 to TRBJ1-1; unclear D gene. The V gene's germline CDR1 is SGDLS and CDR2 YYNGEE. The CDR3 is 15 residues long. Trimming removed 0 bases at V and 5 bases at J, with 14 bases between. The CDR3 nucleotides are TGTGCCAGCAGCGTAGCGGCCGGTGGGTGGACTGAAGCTTTCTTT. This sequence encodes CASSVAAGGWTEAFF.

The rearrangement links TRBV9 to TRBJ2-3, with D possibly TRBD2 on 6 matching bases. The CDR3 length is 17 residues. Trimming removed 3 bases at V and 0 bases at J, with 17 bases between. Looked up from germline, CDR1 is SGDLS and CDR2 is YYNGEE. For the CDR3, the DNA is TGTGCCAGCAGCGGTCTCCCCGGGACTGGGAGCACAGATACGCAGTATTTT. This translates into CASSGLPGTGSTDTQYF.

The chain uses TRBV11-3 and TRBJ2-4; 9 bases fit TRBD1. This CDR3 is 18 amino acids long. CDR1 is SGHNT, CDR2 YENEEA, per germline. V lost 4 bases, J lost 0 bases, and 10 bases stayed unmatched. This chain's CDR3 is CASSSWDRENGAKNIQYF. In nucleotides, the CDR3 is TGTGCCAGCAGCTCCTGGGACAGGGAGAACGGAGCCAAAAACATTCAGTACTTC.

The rearrangement joins TRBV28 to TRBJ2-3; 8 bases align to TRBD2. The CDR3 length is 15 residues. V lost 5 bases to trimming and J lost 2 bases; unmatched junction nucleotides: 6. From germline, CDR1 is MDHEN and CDR2 SYDVKM. The CDR3 protein is CASSRGGSVTDTQYF. The CDR3 DNA follows: TGTGCCAGCAGTCGCGGGGGGTCGGTCACAGATACGCAGTATTTT.

The chain combines TRBV28 with TRBJ2-2, with 9 bases lining up with TRBD2. The germline gives CDR1 MDHEN, CDR2 SYDVKM. The CDR3 consists of 15 residues. V trimming: 5 bases; J trimming: 1 base; junction bases outside the gene matches: 2. Here the CDR3 DNA reads TGTGCCAGCAGTCCTAGCGGGGAGAACACCGGGGAGCTGTTTTTT. Its protein product is CASSPSGENTGELFF.

The chain carries TRBV28 and TRBJ1-2; D may be TRBD1 (5 bases). CDR1 and CDR2 from the germline V gene are MDHEN and SYDVKM. V gave up 7 bases and J gave up 6 bases, with 15 bases separating them. This CDR3 comprises 13 residues. The CDR3 protein is CASIAGTRDGYTF. In nucleotides, the CDR3 is TGTGCCAGCATAGCAGGGACGAGGGATGGCTACACCTTC.

J is TRBJ2-5 and V is TRBV7-6; D possibly corresponds to TRBD1 (6 bases). This CDR3 has 13 residues. CDR1 SGHVS and CDR2 FNYEAQ come from the germline V gene. V was shortened by 2 bases and J by 5 bases, with 9 bases between the two germline ends. DNA for the CDR3: TGTGCCAGCAGCTTACCAGGGGATGAGACCCAGTACTTC. Translation gives CASSLPGDETQYF.

This clone was seen just once. J is TRBJ1-4 and V is TRBV28; tentatively, D is TRBD1 (5 bases). Trimming left V 6 bases short and J 7 bases short, with 15 bases between. The germline V gene has CDR1 MDHEN and CDR2 SYDVKM. The CDR3 length is 14 residues. CDR3: CASSPTVGFEKLFF. DNA for the CDR3: TGTGCCAGCAGCCCGACAGTCGGTTTTGAAAAACTGTTTTTT.

The rearrangement links TRBV7-9 to TRBJ2-7; D perhaps matches TRBD1 (6 bases). The CDR3 is made up of 11 amino acids. The germline V gene encodes CDR1 SEHNR and CDR2 FQNEAQ (reference sequence). V lost 2 bases and J 12 bases, leaving 11 bases between the germline ends. CDR3: CASSLPEGVYF. CDR3 sequence (DNA): TGTGCCAGCAGCTTACCTGAGGGGGTGTACTTC.